A selection of T cell receptor beta chains follows, all from one sample in a study of T cell repertoires in cytomegalovirus infection. TCRdb used MiXCR to reprocess the reads, holding one entry per CDR3 protein. The data contain 100,000 to 150,000 distinct CDR3 sequences, more than 7% of them singletons. The sample comprised PBMCs. All receptors come from a human donor in good health (CMV status not recorded). Some clones in this sample may be carry-over from other donors' samples. The CDR3 runs from the conserved cysteine through the conserved F or W. D genes are given only for firm matches. Clone size is stated in some rows and not others, as once, few, many or a class when expanded.

V gene,CDR3 length,clone size,J gene,D gene,CDR3 protein,CDR3 DNA
TRBV28,17,many,TRBJ2-1,TRBD2,CASSLPTSGVAYNEQFF,TGTGCCAGCAGTCTACCGACTAGCGGGGTTGCCTACAATGAGCAGTTCTTC
TRBV5-1,14,many,TRBJ1-1,TRBD1,CASSQDRGYTEAFF,TGCGCCAGCAGCCAGGACAGGGGGTACACTGAAGCTTTCTTT
TRBV7-9,18,many,TRBJ2-3,TRBD2,CASSPKPRLAGFTDTQYF,TGTGCCAGCAGCCCGAAACCGCGACTAGCGGGATTCACAGATACGCAGTATTTT
TRBV5-6,15,.,TRBJ2-7,TRBD1,CASSSRGDSSYEQYF,TGTGCCAGCAGCTCGCGTGGGGACAGCTCCTACGAGCAGTACTTC
TRBV7-8,15,many,TRBJ1-5,.,CASSFLDKPNQPQHF,TGTGCCAGCAGCTTCCTAGACAAACCCAATCAGCCCCAGCATTTT
TRBV5-1,14,many,TRBJ2-2,.,CASSLEGSTGELFF,TGCGCCAGCAGCTTGGAGGGATCCACCGGGGAGCTGTTTTTT
TRBV14,15,many,TRBJ2-1,.,CASSPRRRSYNEQFF,TGTGCCAGCAGCCCTAGACGCCGGTCCTACAATGAGCAGTTCTTC
TRBV7-2,13,many,TRBJ2-5,.,CASSFGGKETQYF,TGTGCCAGCAGCTTTGGGGGAAAAGAGACCCAGTACTTC
TRBV7-2,14,many,TRBJ2-5,TRBD1,CASSKTGSGETQYF,TGTGCCAGCAGCAAGACAGGGAGTGGAGAGACCCAGTACTTC
TRBV7-9,14,many,TRBJ1-1,TRBD1,CASSTHRGSTEAFF,TGTGCCAGCAGCACACACAGGGGGAGCACTGAAGCTTTCTTT
TRBV28,13,many,TRBJ1-2,.,CASTGATNYGYTF,TGTGCCAGCACCGGCGCCACAAACTATGGCTACACCTTC
TRBV6-1,13,many,TRBJ2-1,.,CASRTSMNNEQFF,TGTGCCAGCAGAACGTCCATGAACAATGAGCAGTTCTTC
TRBV28,17,many,TRBJ2-2,.,CASSPFALAFDTGELFF,TGTGCCAGCAGTCCCTTTGCCCTGGCTTTTGACACCGGGGAGCTGTTTTTT
TRBV4-1,20,few,TRBJ2-1,TRBD2,CASSQEKGTSSVASYNEQFF,TGCGCCAGCAGCCAAGAGAAGGGGACTAGCTCCGTCGCTTCCTACAATGAGCAGTTCTTC
TRBV20-1,14,.,TRBJ2-5,.,CSALKQGRQETQYF,TGCAGTGCTCTGAAACAGGGCCGTCAAGAGACCCAGTACTTC
TRBV11-2,20,many,TRBJ1-6,TRBD1,CASSLLVGQGVIVANSPLHF,TGTGCCAGCAGCTTATTGGTTGGACAGGGGGTAATAGTGGCTAATTCACCCCTCCACTTT
TRBV6-5,13,many,TRBJ1-2,.,CASMGETAYGYTF,TGTGCCAGCATGGGAGAGACGGCGTATGGCTACACCTTC
TRBV28,17,many,TRBJ2-1,TRBD1,CASSLIPTGVKHNEQFF,TGTGCCAGCAGTTTAATCCCCACAGGGGTGAAACACAATGAGCAGTTCTTC
TRBV4-1,19,few,TRBJ1-6,.,CASSQESATSSSYNSPLHF,TGCGCCAGCAGCCAAGAAAGCGCCACTTCGAGCTCCTATAATTCACCCCTCCACTTT
TRBV7-9,13,.,TRBJ2-2,TRBD1,CASSFENTGEQFF,TGTGCCAGCAGCTTCGAGAACACAGGGGAGCAGTTTTTT
TRBV2,13,many,TRBJ2-1,.,CASSEERNNEQFF,TGTGCCAGCAGTGAAGAGCGAAACAATGAGCAGTTCTTC
TRBV6-2/TRBV6-3,15,.,TRBJ1-5,.,CATSRDTISSQPQHF,TGTGCCACCAGCCGGGACACCATTTCCAGTCAGCCCCAGCATTTT
TRBV3-1,14,.,TRBJ1-6,.,CASSQNLEVSPLHF,TGTGCCAGCAGCCAAAACCTAGAGGTATCACCCCTCCACTTT
TRBV12-3/TRBV12-4,14,many,TRBJ2-1,.,CASSLSAEGNEQFF,TGTGCCAGCAGTTTATCAGCGGAGGGGAATGAGCAGTTCTTC
TRBV2,12,many,TRBJ2-3,.,CASRGDVDTQYF,TGTGCCAGCCGTGGGGACGTCGATACGCAGTATTTT
TRBV2,15,.,TRBJ1-1,TRBD1,CATVGLGQGSTEAFF,TGTGCCACCGTCGGGTTGGGACAGGGGAGCACTGAAGCTTTCTTT
TRBV29-1,14,few,TRBJ1-5,TRBD1,CSVGEGQDVSPQHF,TGCAGCGTTGGGGAAGGACAGGACGTCTCGCCCCAGCATTTT
TRBV14,15,.,TRBJ2-1,TRBD2,CASSPGLARRNEQFF,TGTGCCAGCAGCCCCGGACTAGCGAGGAGGAATGAGCAGTTCTTC
TRBV20-1,16,.,TRBJ2-7,.,CSARGRETPSPYEQYF,TGCAGTGCTAGAGGACGGGAGACACCAAGCCCCTACGAGCAGTACTTC
TRBV15,13,.,TRBJ2-1,.,CATSRDSLYSQFF,TGTGCCACCAGCAGAGATTCGCTATACTCGCAGTTCTTC
TRBV6-6,15,.,TRBJ2-3,TRBD1,CASSRTGEGTDTQYF,TGTGCCAGCAGTCGGACAGGGGAGGGTACAGATACGCAGTATTTT
TRBV5-1,15,few,TRBJ1-4,.,CASSYSRQVNEKLFF,TGCGCCAGCAGCTACTCCCGCCAGGTTAATGAAAAACTGTTTTTT
TRBV12-3/TRBV12-4,15,many,TRBJ1-5,.,CASSLVLGRNQPQHF,TGTGCCAGCAGTTTAGTACTGGGACGAAATCAGCCCCAGCATTTT
TRBV29-1,12,few,TRBJ2-1,.,CSVEETSNEQFF,TGCAGCGTTGAAGAGACTTCCAATGAGCAGTTCTTC
TRBV7-2,18,many,TRBJ2-7,TRBD2,CASSLVWTSGAASYEQYF,TGTGCCAGCAGCTTAGTGTGGACTAGCGGTGCCGCTTCCTACGAGCAGTACTTC
TRBV20-1,15,few,TRBJ2-7,.,CSAARGTASSYEQYF,TGCAGTGCTGCCCGAGGGACGGCCAGCTCCTACGAGCAGTACTTC
TRBV6-5,15,many,TRBJ2-3,.,CASSYGPSAVLTQYF,TGTGCCAGCAGTTATGGTCCATCGGCGGTGCTGACGCAGTATTTT
TRBV29-1,12,many,TRBJ1-2,.,CSVGQGGYGYTF,TGCAGCGTTGGCCAGGGCGGCTATGGCTACACCTTC
TRBV2,18,few,TRBJ2-3,.,CASSEMWTWREGTDTQYF,TGTGCCAGCAGTGAAATGTGGACTTGGCGGGAAGGCACAGATACGCAGTATTTT
TRBV5-1,14,many,TRBJ1-1,.,CASSLVGINTEAFF,TGCGCCAGCAGCTTGGTGGGCATAAACACTGAAGCTTTCTTT
TRBV7-2,14,many,TRBJ1-1,TRBD1,CASSRQGVNTEAFF,TGTGCCAGCAGTCGTCAGGGGGTGAACACTGAAGCTTTCTTT
TRBV7-2,13,many,TRBJ2-1,.,CASSLDSGQGQFF,TGTGCCAGCAGCTTAGATTCGGGGCAGGGACAGTTCTTC
TRBV19,14,.,TRBJ1-6,.,CASTITGLHSPLHF,TGTGCCAGTACCATCACAGGGCTTCATTCACCCCTCCACTTT
TRBV29-1,13,.,TRBJ2-7,TRBD1,CSAATGIGHEQYF,TGCAGCGCCGCGACAGGGATAGGCCACGAGCAGTACTTC
TRBV2,19,.,TRBJ1-6,.,CASSEVNGRHSSYNSPLHF,TGTGCCAGCAGTGAGGTGAACGGTCGGCATAGCTCCTATAATTCACCCCTCCACTTT
TRBV15,16,.,TRBJ2-7,.,CATSRVRDSVDYEQYF,TGTGCCACCAGCAGAGTGAGAGACAGTGTCGACTACGAGCAGTACTTC
TRBV24-1,16,many,TRBJ2-2,TRBD1,CATGGTGGRGGGELFF,TGTGCCACCGGCGGGACAGGGGGCCGAGGAGGCGGGGAGCTGTTTTTT
TRBV20-1,19,few,TRBJ2-3,.,CSARDITGLSLGPTDTQYF,TGCAGTGCTAGAGATATCACAGGGCTATCCCTCGGCCCCACAGATACGCAGTATTTT
TRBV20-1,15,many,TRBJ1-1,TRBD1,CSASRTGRPNTEAFF,TGCAGTGCAAGCCGGACAGGGAGGCCGAACACTGAAGCTTTCTTT
TRBV5-6,15,many,TRBJ2-7,TRBD1,CASSGAGQAFYEQYF,TGTGCCAGCAGCGGCGCGGGACAGGCCTTCTACGAGCAGTACTTC
TRBV7-2,12,many,TRBJ2-5,.,CASSDPRETQYF,TGTGCCAGCAGCGATCCTAGAGAGACCCAGTACTTC
TRBV2,15,few,TRBJ2-5,.,CASSDSPALGETQYF,TGTGCCAGCAGTGATTCTCCAGCCTTGGGAGAGACCCAGTACTTC